Presented here are 20 T cell receptor beta chains from one specimen sequenced in a study of T cell responses to AZD1222 COVID-19 vaccine. Assay used: immunoSEQ multiplex PCR; TCRdb lists only in-frame clones, some missing. The sample lists 85,000 to 90,000 clones; around nine tenths were seen once. The sample here was peripheral blood, taken on day 0 of MenACWY control vaccination. Receptors were obtained from an adult in good health.

The rearrangement links TRBV6-1 to TRBJ1-5, with 9 bases identical to TRBD1. CDR1 and CDR2 (germline): MNHNS, SASEGT. CDR3 size: 15 residues. V was pared by 3 bases and J by 0 bases, with 0 bases of the junction left unmatched. The chain's CDR3 is CASSEGQGSNQPQHF. The CDR3 nucleotides are TGTGCCAGCAGTGAGGGACAGGGTAGCAATCAGCCCCAGCATTTT.

V is TRBV6-5 and J is TRBJ2-7; the match to TRBD1 covers 9 bases. V lost 0 bases, J lost 4 bases, and 1 base stayed unmatched. This CDR3 contains 14 residues. Germline V gene lookup returns CDR1 MNHEY and CDR2 SVGAGI. The CDR3 DNA is TGTGCCAGCAGTTACTCCGGACAGGGGTACGAGCAGTACTTC. It codes for CASSYSGQGYEQYF.

The chain carries TRBV7-2 and TRBJ2-1; 9 bases line up with TRBD1. CDR1 and CDR2 from the germline V gene are SGHTA and FQGNSA. The CDR3 has 17 residues. Germline trimming cut 5 bases from V and 0 bases from J; bases unmatched to any gene: 8. Written as DNA, the CDR3 is TGTGCCAGCAGCAGCCGGGACAGGGCCCCCTCCTACAATGAGCAGTTCTTC. Protein sequence: CASSSRDRAPSYNEQFF. The full variable domain, rest sourced from reference TRBV7-2 and TRBJ2-1, is GAGVSQSPSNKVTEKGKDVELRCDPISGHTALYWYRQSLGQGLEFLIYFQGNSAPDKSGLPSDRFSAERTGGSVSTLTIQRTQQEDSAVYLCASSSRDRAPSYNEQFFGPGTRLTVL.

The chain employs TRBV6-5 and TRBJ2-5; 9 bases agree with TRBD1. V lost 1 base, J lost 5 bases, and 5 bases stayed unmatched. This CDR3 has 15 amino acids. Germline CDR1 and CDR2: MNHEY and SVGAGI. CDR3 sequence (DNA): TGTGCCAGCAGTTACTGGGGACAGGGACGCGAGACCCAGTACTTC. Its translation is CASSYWGQGRETQYF.

This chain joins TRBV5-1 and TRBJ2-1, with TRBD2 identical over 12 bases. Germline V gives CDR1 SGHRS, CDR2 YFSETQ. V lost 1 base, J lost 1 base, and 6 bases stayed unmatched. The CDR3 contains 18 residues. The CDR3, as DNA: TGCGCCAGCAGCTTGCCACTAGCGGGGGGCTCATCCTACAATGAGCAGTTCTTC. Translating it yields CASSLPLAGGSSYNEQFF.

J is TRBJ1-5 and V is TRBV5-6; D unclear. The CDR3 runs to 14 residues. Looked up from germline, CDR1 is SGHDT and CDR2 is YYEEEE. V lost 3 bases, J lost 5 bases, and 12 bases lay in between. DNA of the CDR3: TGTGCCAGCAGCTCAGCGTCGGGCCATCAGCCCCAGCATTTT. Protein: CASSSASGHQPQHF.

This clone occurred a few times. The rearrangement links TRBV3-1 (or the pseudogene TRBV3-2) to TRBJ2-2; D call uncertain. The CDR3 runs 12 residues. Trimming shortened V by 4 bases and J by 7 bases, and 7 bases separated the two germline ends. Germline assignment: CDR1 LGHDT and CDR2 YNNKEL (reference sequence). In nucleotides, the CDR3 is TGTGCCAGCAGCCTGGGGATCGGGGAGCTGTTTTTT. It translates to CASSLGIGELFF.

This clone was found once. The V call is TRBV28, the J call TRBJ1-5, with 8 nucleotides matching TRBD1. The V and J ends lost 4 bases and 6 bases, in that order; junction bases with no gene match: 5. CDR3 size: 14 residues. The germline gives CDR1 MDHEN, CDR2 SYDVKM. The CDR3 nucleotides are TGTGCCAGCAGTTCCCAGGGGGCGGGTCAGCCCCAGCATTTT. It encodes CASSSQGAGQPQHF.

The chain uses TRBV29-1 and TRBJ1-2; a weak D match, TRBD1 (5 bases). V lost 4 bases and J lost 8, with 11 bases in between. CDR3 size: 11 residues. CDR1 is SQVTM and CDR2 is ANQGSEA in the germline V gene. Here the CDR3 DNA reads TGCAGCGTTGGAGGGGTTGGGGGCTACACCTTC. Protein: CSVGGVGGYTF.

The chain is built from TRBV28 and TRBJ2-6; D not certain. Per germline, CDR1 MDHEN and CDR2 SYDVKM. The CDR3 extends over 19 amino acids. The V end lost 4 bases, the J end lost 0 bases, and 19 bases lay between the germline ends. CDR3 sequence reads: CASSSPGEPRSSGANVLTF. As DNA, the CDR3 is TGTGCCAGCAGTTCCCCCGGCGAGCCCCGGAGCTCTGGGGCCAACGTCCTGACTTTC.

The V and J genes are TRBV20-1 and TRBJ2-7; perhaps TRBD2 as D (6 bases). This CDR3 spans 14 amino acids. The V end was cut by 3 bases, the J end by 0 bases, with 12 bases between. Germline CDR1 is DFQATT and CDR2 is SNEGSKA (reference sequence). This CDR3 reads CSASGGISSYEQYF. In DNA form, the CDR3 reads TGCAGTGCTAGTGGAGGGATTAGCTCCTACGAGCAGTACTTC.

V usage is TRBV19 and J usage is TRBJ2-2; 9 bases map to TRBD2. This CDR3 contains 13 residues. Germline trimming cut 7 bases from V and 4 bases from J; bases unmatched to any gene: 1. Germline V lookup: CDR1 LNHDA, CDR2 SQIVND (reference sequence). The CDR3 protein is CASIAGVTGELFF. CDR3 DNA: TGTGCCAGTATAGCGGGGGTCACCGGGGAGCTGTTTTTT.

This chain links TRBV18 with TRBJ2-7, with D unresolved. V lost 9 bases, J lost 6 bases, and 15 bases lay in between. Germline V gives CDR1 KGHSH, CDR2 LQKENI. The CDR3 is made up of 12 amino acids. CDR3 sequence reads: CASRTDGLEQYF. DNA of the CDR3: TGTGCCAGTCGGACCGACGGTCTCGAGCAGTACTTC.

The rearrangement uses TRBV10-1 and TRBJ2-2; D unclear. The CDR3 length is 13 residues. CDR1 is WNHNN and CDR2 is SYGVQD in the germline V gene (reference sequence). The V end lost 0 bases, the J end lost 4 bases, and 3 bases lay between the germline ends. Here the CDR3 DNA reads TGCGCCAGCAGTGAGTCTGGCACCGGGGAGCTGTTTTTT. It encodes CASSESGTGELFF.

The chain has TRBV9 and TRBJ1-1; 10 nucleotides align to TRBD1. The CDR3 consists of 19 residues. V shed 0 bases, J shed 3 bases, and the junction held 14 bases outside the gene matches. Per the germline V gene, CDR1 is SGDLS and CDR2 is YYNGEE. CDR3 coding DNA: TGTGCCAGCAGCGTAGCTCGGACAGGGGGGATCGGTAAGGACACTGAAGCTTTCTTT. It is translated as CASSVARTGGIGKDTEAFF.

The chain joins TRBV28 to TRBJ1-1; possible D gene TRBD1, 5 bases. The CDR3 length is 14 residues. V gave up 5 bases and J gave up 7 bases, with 17 bases separating them. Germline lookup yields CDR1 MDHEN and CDR2 SYDVKM. As DNA, the CDR3 is TGTGCCAGCAGTCCCGGACACTCCGGGAGTGAAGCTTTCTTT. Translation: CASSPGHSGSEAFF.

V usage is TRBV5-4 and J usage is TRBJ1-4; no clear D gene. CDR3 length: 16 residues. The V end was cut by 4 bases, the J end by 7 bases, with 20 bases between. Germline V CDR1 and CDR2: SGHNT, YYREEE (reference sequence). Here the CDR3 reads CASSPLPESSGEKLFF. CDR3 DNA: TGTGCCAGCAGCCCGCTCCCCGAGAGCTCGGGTGAAAAACTGTTTTTT.

This sequence joins TRBV14 and TRBJ1-6; D perhaps matches TRBD1 (5 bases). The CDR3 has 14 residues. V lost 4 bases and J lost 7, with 11 bases in between. The germline gives CDR1 SGHDN, CDR2 FVKESK. The CDR3 reads CASSLGTANSPLHF. CDR3 bases: TGTGCCAGCAGCCTGGGGACGGCGAATTCACCCCTCCACTTT.

The J gene is TRBJ2-1, the V gene TRBV4-2; 8 nucleotides line up with TRBD2. Germline CDR1 is LGHNA and CDR2 is YNFKEQ. Trimming at V came to 2 bases and at J to 8 bases, leaving 5 bases not matched to a gene. CDR3 length: 14 amino acids. DNA of the CDR3: TGTGCCAGCAGCCAAACGGAACTAGCGGATGAGCAGTTCTTC. Translation: CASSQTELADEQFF.

V and J are TRBV12-3 or TRBV12-4 and TRBJ1-4; no definite D call. The length of the CDR3 is 13 residues. V dropped 3 bases and J dropped 6 bases, with 8 bases sitting between them. In DNA, the CDR3 is TGTGCCAGCAGTTTTGGTACCCATGAAAAACTGTTTTTT. Translated, it gives CASSFGTHEKLFF.